Presented here are 28 T cell receptor beta chains from one specimen sequenced in a study of CD8+ T cells in alopecia areata (dated by TCRdb to the late 2010s). The protocol used for the library was the immunoSEQ multiplex PCR assay. RNA was extracted from all samples and reverse transcribed into cDNA, which served as template for TCR sequencing. Sourced from immuneACCESS, this table was stored by TCRdb with only in-frame sequences that have V and J called. A share of the clones is absent; for the studies checked, an unresolved V gene accounts for under half, and the remainder has no known explanation. Within this sample are over 150,000 clones, with more than 45% of them counted one time only. In total, the top ten clones hold about 5.1% of the sample. Sample time point, as interpreted from the label and publication: 24 weeks on oral tofacitinib. This sample's treatment or condition label indicates: oral pan-JAK inhibitor, 5-10 mg twice daily.

The specimen comprised CD4+ T cells sorted from blood, sampled at week 24, from a patient treated with tofacitinib. Source of these receptors: a human donor with alopecia areata.

This rearrangement joins TRBV9 to TRBJ2-7, with D unclear. Per germline, CDR1 SGDLS and CDR2 YYNGEE. The CDR3 runs 14 residues. Trimming removed 0 bases at V and 1 base at J, with 8 bases between. This CDR3 is CASSVAVGSYEQYF. The CDR3, as DNA: TGTGCCAGCAGCGTAGCCGTTGGATCCTACGAGCAGTACTTC. The whole variable domain, filled in from reference TRBV9 and TRBJ2-7, reads DSGVTQTPKHLITATGQRVTLRCSPRSGDLSVYWYQQSLDQGLQFLIQYYNGEERAKGNILERFSAQQFPDLHSELNLSSLELGDSALYFCASSVAVGSYEQYFGPGTRLTVT.

This chain connects TRBV4-1 to TRBJ1-1; weak D call: TRBD1 (6 bases). With 0 bases removed from V and 3 bases from J, the gap between germline ends came to 17 bases. The germline V gene encodes CDR1 MGHRA and CDR2 YSYEKL. The CDR3 is 17 residues long. CDR3 in DNA: TGCGCCAGCAGCCAAGATGCAGGGGCGCTCCCCTACACTGAAGCTTTCTTT. It translates to CASSQDAGALPYTEAFF.

The rearrangement links TRBV18 to TRBJ2-1, with D uncertain. Germline V gene sequence: CDR1 KGHSH, CDR2 LQKENI. The V end was cut by 4 bases, the J end by 5 bases, with 6 bases between. The CDR3 extends over 12 amino acids. Here the CDR3 reads CASSQRNNEQFF. The CDR3, as DNA: TGTGCCAGCTCACAACGGAACAATGAGCAGTTCTTC.

The chain has TRBV6-6 and TRBJ2-5; D not certain. Germline lookup yields CDR1 MNHNY and CDR2 SVGAGI (reference sequence). This CDR3 is 12 amino acids long. V dropped 2 bases and J dropped 2 bases, with 3 bases sitting between them. The CDR3 spells CASSYAQETQYF. The CDR3 bases are TGTGCCAGCAGTTACGCTCAAGAGACCCAGTACTTC.

The rearrangement links TRBV4-1 to TRBJ2-1; 13 bases are a match to TRBD2. The CDR3 has 20 residues. The germline gives CDR1 MGHRA, CDR2 YSYEKL. The V segment lost 0 bases and the J segment 0 bases; nucleotides outside the gene matches: 8. CDR3 sequence: CASSQDSGLAGPSSYNEQFF. CDR3 nucleotide sequence: TGCGCCAGCAGCCAAGACTCGGGACTAGCGGGACCGAGCTCCTACAATGAGCAGTTCTTC.

The V gene is TRBV4-2, the J gene TRBJ1-5, with D unresolved. Trimming cost V 0 bases and J 2 bases, with 8 bases left between them. The CDR3 has 15 amino acids. Germline CDR1 and CDR2: LGHNA and YNFKEQ. In DNA, the CDR3 is TGTGCCAGCAGCCAAGAGGATCCAGGCAATCAGCCCCAGCATTTT. Translated, it gives CASSQEDPGNQPQHF.

The rearrangement uses TRBV11-3 and TRBJ2-1; D might be TRBD1 (7 bases). Trimming took off 5 bases at V and 8 bases at J, with 13 bases between the two ends. This CDR3 contains 13 residues. The V gene's germline CDR1 is SGHNT and CDR2 YENEEA. The CDR3 spells CASSGRGVDEQFF. Here the CDR3 DNA reads TGTGCCAGCAGCGGCAGGGGGGTGGATGAGCAGTTCTTC.

The chain combines TRBV4-1 with TRBJ1-1; 7 positions match TRBD1. CDR3 length equals 15 residues. In germline, CDR1 is MGHRA, CDR2 YSYEKL. The J segment lost 3 bases and the V segment lost 2 bases, leaving 6 bases of the junction unmatched. The CDR3 DNA reads as TGCGCCAGCAGCCAAAAACCACAGGGGTACACTGAAGCTTTCTTT. This gives the protein CASSQKPQGYTEAFF.

The table lists this clone with a few counts. J is TRBJ2-5 and V is TRBV18; a weak D match, TRBD2 (5 bases). The germline V and J ends were trimmed by 4 bases and 2 bases, with 8 bases remaining between them. Germline V lookup: CDR1 KGHSH, CDR2 LQKENI. The CDR3 is made up of 13 amino acids. The CDR3 protein is CASSRGSQETQYF. CDR3 nucleotides: TGTGCCAGCTCACGAGGGAGTCAAGAGACCCAGTACTTC.

The chain links TRBV2 to TRBJ1-5, with unresolved D. Germline V gene data show CDR1 as SNHLY and CDR2 as FYNNEI. V gave up 1 base and J gave up 11 bases, with 15 bases separating them. This CDR3 contains 14 residues. The CDR3 loop is CASSEVGSRRTQHF. The CDR3 DNA reads as TGTGCCAGCAGTGAAGTTGGTAGCCGTCGAACCCAGCATTTT.

This clone was counted between two and nine times. V usage is TRBV30 and J usage is TRBJ1-5, with 9 bases lining up with TRBD1. Per the germline V gene, CDR1 is GTSNPN and CDR2 is SVGIG (reference sequence). The ends lost 1 base at V and 7 bases at J; junction bases unmatched: 5. The CDR3 has 14 amino acids. Written as DNA, the CDR3 is TGTGCCTGGAGTGCGGGGGACAGGGTCCAGCCCCAGCATTTT. Protein sequence: CAWSAGDRVQPQHF.

CDR3 amino acids: CASRLWNDEQFF. In DNA, the CDR3 is TGTGCCAGCAGGCTGTGGAACGATGAGCAGTTCTTC. The chain carries TRBV2 and TRBJ2-1, with unresolved D. The germline V gene encodes CDR1 SNHLY and CDR2 FYNNEI. This CDR3 has 12 amino acids. V dropped 6 bases and J dropped 8 bases, with 11 bases sitting between them. Based on the CDR3 plus reference TRBV2 and TRBJ2-1, the full variable domain is EPEVTQTPSHQVTQMGQEVILRCVPISNHLYFYWYRQILGQKVEFLVSFYNNEISEKSEIFDDQFSVERPDGSNFTLKIRSTKLEDSAMYFCASRLWNDEQFFGPGTRLTVL.

This chain joins TRBV5-6 and TRBJ1-5, with 7 bases lining up with TRBD1. V was clipped by 5 bases and J by 1 base; unmatched bases: 9. CDR1 and CDR2 from the germline V gene are SGHDT and YYEEEE. The CDR3 is made up of 16 amino acids. As DNA, the CDR3 is TGTGCCAGCAGTCCGACAGGGAAGGGAAGCAATCAGCCCCAGCATTTT. Translated, it gives CASSPTGKGSNQPQHF.

This clone was counted a single time. This chain uses TRBV19 with TRBJ2-3, with TRBD2 identical over 8 bases. This CDR3 region has 12 residues. The germline CDR1 and CDR2 sequences are LNHDA and SQIVND (reference sequence). J lost 4 bases, V lost 8 bases, and 2 bases had no gene match. The CDR3 DNA is TGTGCCAGTTCGGGAGGGGCAGATACGCAGTATTTT. It is translated as CASSGGADTQYF.

CDR3 sequence reads: CATSRDRGETQYF. CDR3 in DNA: TGTGCCACCAGCAGAGATCGGGGAGAGACCCAGTACTTC. This chain joins TRBV15 and TRBJ2-5; D is perhaps TRBD2 (5 bases). The CDR3 extends over 13 amino acids. The V end lost 0 bases, the J end lost 4 bases, and 6 bases lay between the germline ends. Per germline, CDR1 LNHNV and CDR2 YYDKDF (reference sequence).

The chain uses TRBV29-1 and TRBJ2-1, with D hard to call. Deletions cut 2 bases from V and 0 bases from J, with 14 bases between. This CDR3 is built from 16 residues. Germline V gene lookup returns CDR1 SQVTM and CDR2 ANQGSEA. DNA of the CDR3: TGCAGCGTTGAATGGGATAGGGCGACCTCCTACAATGAGCAGTTCTTC. This translates into CSVEWDRATSYNEQFF.

The gene calls are TRBV7-2 and TRBJ2-7, with a possible D match to TRBD2 (5 bases). This CDR3 comprises 15 residues. Per germline, CDR1 SGHTA and CDR2 FQGNSA. V was cut by 1 base and J by 0 bases, with 10 bases left in between. The DNA of the CDR3 is TGTGCCAGCAGCTTAGGTCCGGGGAGCTCCTACGAGCAGTACTTC. Translated, it gives CASSLGPGSSYEQYF.

This clone was counted a few times. The chain recombines TRBV27 with TRBJ1-4, with a tentative D call TRBD1 (5 bases). This CDR3 comprises 15 residues. The germline CDR1 and CDR2 sequences are MNHEY and SMNVEV (reference sequence). V was trimmed by 0 bases and J by 7 bases, leaving 12 bases between them. In DNA form, the CDR3 reads TGTGCCAGCAGTTTATCAGGTTCCGGGGGTGAAAAACTGTTTTTT. It codes for CASSLSGSGGEKLFF.

The V call is TRBV5-1, the J call TRBJ2-7; possible D gene TRBD1, 6 bases. Trimming took off 0 bases at V and 1 base at J, with 11 bases between the two ends. Per germline, CDR1 SGHRS and CDR2 YFSETQ. CDR3 length: 15 amino acids. CDR3 sequence (DNA): TGCGCCAGCAGCTTGGTGGCAGGGGCTTCCTACGAGCAGTACTTC. Translating gives CASSLVAGASYEQYF.

A few counts support this clone. V is TRBV30 and J is TRBJ2-4, with D maybe TRBD2 (5 bases). The V and J ends lost 2 bases and 4 bases respectively, with 9 bases between them. The CDR3 spans 13 residues. The V gene's germline CDR1 is GTSNPN and CDR2 SVGIG (reference sequence). The CDR3 loop is CAWSLWEKNIQYF. Written as DNA, the CDR3 is TGTGCCTGGAGTCTTTGGGAGAAAAACATTCAGTACTTC.

The rearrangement links TRBV4-1 to TRBJ2-4; maybe TRBD2 (6 bases). V dropped 4 bases and J dropped 1 base, with 14 bases sitting between them. The CDR3 is 16 amino acids. Germline V gene lookup returns CDR1 MGHRA and CDR2 YSYEKL. CDR3 DNA: TGCGCCAGCAGCCGGCCTGATCTAGCGGCCAAAAACATTCAGTACTTC. This gives the protein CASSRPDLAAKNIQYF.

Here the CDR3 reads CASGSGTGVYGYTF. The DNA for the CDR3 is TGTGCTAGTGGTTCCGGGACAGGAGTCTATGGCTACACCTTC. V is TRBV12-5 and J is TRBJ1-2; the match to TRBD1 covers 8 bases. CDR3 length equals 14 residues. V was clipped by 4 bases and J by 4 bases; unmatched bases: 5. Germline assignment: CDR1 LGHNT and CDR2 FRNRAP.

Only a few counts were recorded for this clone. This chain connects TRBV29-1 to TRBJ2-1, with 7 bases fitting TRBD2. This CDR3 contains 15 residues. V lost 6 bases to trimming and J lost 0 bases; unmatched junction nucleotides: 8. Germline V gene lookup returns CDR1 SQVTM and CDR2 ANQGSEA. The CDR3 loop is CSVLKGGSSYNEQFF. The CDR3 nucleotides read TGCAGCGTGCTTAAGGGCGGGAGCTCCTACAATGAGCAGTTCTTC.

V usage is TRBV25-1 and J usage is TRBJ2-5; D uncertain. CDR3 size: 14 residues. CDR1 and CDR2 from the germline V gene are MGHDK and SYGVNS. The germline V and J ends were trimmed by 2 bases and 5 bases, with 12 bases remaining between them. The CDR3 DNA follows: TGTGCCAGCAGTGAACGTGGTCCGTCGGAGACCCAGTACTTC. This translates into CASSERGPSETQYF.

The gene calls are TRBV5-1 and TRBJ2-5; maybe TRBD2 (5 bases). The CDR3 spans 13 residues. Trimming stripped 1 base from V and 3 bases from J, with 7 bases between. Germline V gene data show CDR1 as SGHRS and CDR2 as YFSETQ. This CDR3 reads CASSLWREETQYF. The CDR3 nucleotides read TGCGCCAGCAGCTTGTGGCGGGAAGAGACCCAGTACTTC.

The chain links TRBV5-1 to TRBJ2-5; D may be TRBD2 (6 bases). CDR1 SGHRS and CDR2 YFSETQ come from the germline V gene. The CDR3 totals 15 residues. The V gene lost 4 bases and the J gene lost 0 bases, with 13 bases spanning the gap. CDR3 in DNA: TGCGCCAGCAGCACCGAGCGGGTATACCAAGAGACCCAGTACTTC. It encodes CASSTERVYQETQYF.

The chain combines TRBV7-2 with TRBJ2-5; 11 bases align to TRBD1. The germline gives CDR1 SGHTA, CDR2 FQGNSA. The CDR3 is 15 amino acids. The J segment lost 7 bases and the V segment lost 4 bases, leaving 8 bases of the junction unmatched. The CDR3 loop is CASSSGQGAMGTQYF. CDR3 DNA: TGTGCCAGCAGCTCCGGACAGGGGGCGATGGGGACCCAGTACTTC. The variable domain in full, with the rest retrieved from reference TRBV7-2 and TRBJ2-5, is GAGVSQSPSNKVTEKGKDVELRCDPISGHTALYWYRQSLGQGLEFLIYFQGNSAPDKSGLPSDRFSAERTGGSVSTLTIQRTQQEDSAVYLCASSSGQGAMGTQYFGPGTRLLVL.

This clone was counted between two and nine times. The chain is built from TRBV7-9 and TRBJ2-1; TRBD1 is a possible D gene (7 bases). The CDR3 runs 12 residues. V was pared by 5 bases and J by 12 bases, with 14 bases between. The germline V gene encodes CDR1 SEHNR and CDR2 FQNEAQ (reference sequence). This chain's CDR3 is CASSEQGRWQFF. The DNA for the CDR3 is TGTGCCAGCAGCGAACAGGGGAGGTGGCAGTTCTTC.